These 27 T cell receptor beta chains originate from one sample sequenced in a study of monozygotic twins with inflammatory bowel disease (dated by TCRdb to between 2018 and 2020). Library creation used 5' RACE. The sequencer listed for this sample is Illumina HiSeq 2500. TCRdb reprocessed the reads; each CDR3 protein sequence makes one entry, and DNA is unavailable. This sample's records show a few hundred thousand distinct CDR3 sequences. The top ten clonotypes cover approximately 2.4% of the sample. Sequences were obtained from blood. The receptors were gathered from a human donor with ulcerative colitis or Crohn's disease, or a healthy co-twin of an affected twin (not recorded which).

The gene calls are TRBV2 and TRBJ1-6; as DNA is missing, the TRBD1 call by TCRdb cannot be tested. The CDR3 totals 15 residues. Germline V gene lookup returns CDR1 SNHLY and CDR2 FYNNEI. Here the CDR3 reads CASSQAGGQGSPLHF.

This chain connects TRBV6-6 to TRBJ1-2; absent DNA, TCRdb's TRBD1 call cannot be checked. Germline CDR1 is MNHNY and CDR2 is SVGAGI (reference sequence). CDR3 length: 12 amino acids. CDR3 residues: CASREQTDGYTF.

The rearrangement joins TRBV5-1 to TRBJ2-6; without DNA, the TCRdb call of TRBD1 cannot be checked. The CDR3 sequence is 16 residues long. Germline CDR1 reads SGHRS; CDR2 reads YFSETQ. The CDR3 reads CASSSPSAAGANVLTF.

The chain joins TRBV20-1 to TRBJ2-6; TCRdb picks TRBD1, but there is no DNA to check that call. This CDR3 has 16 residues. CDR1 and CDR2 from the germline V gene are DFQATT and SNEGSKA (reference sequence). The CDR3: CSVKGQGAAGANVLTF.

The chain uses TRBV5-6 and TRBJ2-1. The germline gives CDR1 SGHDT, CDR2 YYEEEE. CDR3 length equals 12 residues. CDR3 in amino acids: CASSFVTTEQFF.

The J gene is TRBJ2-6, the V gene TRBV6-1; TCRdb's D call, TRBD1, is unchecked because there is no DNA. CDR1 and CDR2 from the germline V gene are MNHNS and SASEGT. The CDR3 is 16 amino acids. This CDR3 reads CASTSGGADGANVLTF.

The CDR3 here is CASSRTVGGYEQYF. The chain is built from TRBV5-1 and TRBJ2-7; the D call of TRBD1 rests on TCRdb alone, since no DNA is present to check it. The CDR3 is 14 amino acids. CDR1 is SGHRS, CDR2 YFSETQ, per germline.

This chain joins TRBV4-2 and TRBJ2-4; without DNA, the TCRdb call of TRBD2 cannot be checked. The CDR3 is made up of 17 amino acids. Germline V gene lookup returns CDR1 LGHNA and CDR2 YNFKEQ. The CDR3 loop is CASSLREGEGAKNIQYF.

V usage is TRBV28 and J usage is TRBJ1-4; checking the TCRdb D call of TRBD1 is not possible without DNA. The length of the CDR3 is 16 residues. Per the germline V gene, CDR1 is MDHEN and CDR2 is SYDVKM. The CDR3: CASRNRGSMGSEKLFF.

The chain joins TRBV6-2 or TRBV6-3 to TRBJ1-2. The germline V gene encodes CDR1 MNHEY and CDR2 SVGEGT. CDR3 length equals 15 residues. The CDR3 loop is CASSHPSVIRYGYTF.

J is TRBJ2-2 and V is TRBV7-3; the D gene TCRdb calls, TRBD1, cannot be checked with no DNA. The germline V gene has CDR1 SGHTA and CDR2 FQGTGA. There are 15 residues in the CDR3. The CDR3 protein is CASSLGATITGELFF. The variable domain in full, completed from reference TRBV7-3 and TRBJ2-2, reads GAGVSQTPSNKVTEKGKYVELRCDPISGHTALYWYRQSLGQGPEFLIYFQGTGAADDSGLPNDRFFAVRPEGSVSTLKIQRTERGDSAVYLCASSLGATITGELFFGEGSRLTVL.

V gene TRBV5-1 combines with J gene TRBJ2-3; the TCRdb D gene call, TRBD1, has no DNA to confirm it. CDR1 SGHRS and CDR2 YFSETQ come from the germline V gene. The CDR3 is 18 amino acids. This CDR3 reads CASSLAGGDRGRGDTQYF. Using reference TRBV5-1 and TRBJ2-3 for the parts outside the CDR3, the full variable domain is KAGVTQTPRYLIKTRGQQVTLSCSPISGHRSVSWYQQTPGQGLQFLFEYFSETQRNKGNFPGRFSGRQFSNSRSEMNVSTLELGDSALYLCASSLAGGDRGRGDTQYFGPGTRLTVL.

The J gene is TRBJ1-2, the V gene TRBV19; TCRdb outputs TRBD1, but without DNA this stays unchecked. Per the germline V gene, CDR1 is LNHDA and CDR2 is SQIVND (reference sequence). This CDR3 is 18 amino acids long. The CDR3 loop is CASRFTPGESFRRYGYTF.

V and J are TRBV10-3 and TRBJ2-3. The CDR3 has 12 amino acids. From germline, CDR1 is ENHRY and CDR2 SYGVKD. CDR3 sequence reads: CAISVRRDTQYF.

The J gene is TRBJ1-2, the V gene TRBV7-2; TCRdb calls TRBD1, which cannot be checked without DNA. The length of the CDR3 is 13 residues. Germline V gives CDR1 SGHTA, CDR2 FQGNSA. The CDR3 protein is CASSWDRVTGYTF.

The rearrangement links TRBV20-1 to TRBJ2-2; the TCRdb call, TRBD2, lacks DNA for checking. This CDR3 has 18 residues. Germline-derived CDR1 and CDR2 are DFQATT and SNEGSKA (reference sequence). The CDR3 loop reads CSARATPLAGGYTGELFF.

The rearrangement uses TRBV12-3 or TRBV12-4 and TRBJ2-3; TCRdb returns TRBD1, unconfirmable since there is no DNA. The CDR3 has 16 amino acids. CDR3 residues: CASTPKGYSGGDTQYF.

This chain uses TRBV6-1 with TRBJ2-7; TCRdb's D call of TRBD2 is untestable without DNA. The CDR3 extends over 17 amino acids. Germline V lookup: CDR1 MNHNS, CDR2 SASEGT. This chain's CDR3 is CASSEGLAGGIKKEQYF.

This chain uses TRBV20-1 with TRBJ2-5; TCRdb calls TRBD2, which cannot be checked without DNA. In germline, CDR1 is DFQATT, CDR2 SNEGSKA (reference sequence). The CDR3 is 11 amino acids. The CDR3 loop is CSGTIRETQYF.

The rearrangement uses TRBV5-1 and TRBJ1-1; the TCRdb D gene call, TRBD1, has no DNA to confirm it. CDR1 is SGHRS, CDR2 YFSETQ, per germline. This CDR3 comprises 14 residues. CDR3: CASSPGSLNTEAFF.

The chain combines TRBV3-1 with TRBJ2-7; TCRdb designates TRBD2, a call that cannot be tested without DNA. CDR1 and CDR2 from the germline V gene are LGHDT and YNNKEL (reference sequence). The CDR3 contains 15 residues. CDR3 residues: CASSQDTSGDYEQYF.

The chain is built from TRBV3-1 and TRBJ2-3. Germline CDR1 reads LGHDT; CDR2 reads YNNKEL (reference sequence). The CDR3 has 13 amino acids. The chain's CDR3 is CASSQGLLDTQYF.

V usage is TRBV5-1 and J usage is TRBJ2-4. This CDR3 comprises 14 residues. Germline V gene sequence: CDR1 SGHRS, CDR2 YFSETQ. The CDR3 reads CASSLTTVGHIQYF. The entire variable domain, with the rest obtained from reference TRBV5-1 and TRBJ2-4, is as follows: KAGVTQTPRYLIKTRGQQVTLSCSPISGHRSVSWYQQTPGQGLQFLFEYFSETQRNKGNFPGRFSGRQFSNSRSEMNVSTLELGDSALYLCASSLTTVGHIQYFGAGTRLSVL.

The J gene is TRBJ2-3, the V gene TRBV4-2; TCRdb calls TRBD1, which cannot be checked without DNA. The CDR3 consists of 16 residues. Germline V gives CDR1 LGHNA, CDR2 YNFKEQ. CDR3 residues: CASSQGGAFSTDTQYF.

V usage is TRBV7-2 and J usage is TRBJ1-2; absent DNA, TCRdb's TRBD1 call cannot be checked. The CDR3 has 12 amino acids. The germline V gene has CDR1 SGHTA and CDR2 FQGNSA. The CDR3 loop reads CASSRDSYGYTF.

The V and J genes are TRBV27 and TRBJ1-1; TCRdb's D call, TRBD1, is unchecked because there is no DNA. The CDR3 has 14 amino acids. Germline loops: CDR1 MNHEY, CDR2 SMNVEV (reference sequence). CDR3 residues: CASSFGAGVVGAFF.

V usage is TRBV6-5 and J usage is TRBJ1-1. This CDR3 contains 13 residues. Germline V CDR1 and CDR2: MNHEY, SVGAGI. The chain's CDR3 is CASSYVEGTEAFF.